Presented here are 7 T cell receptor beta chains from one specimen sequenced in a study of T cell changes during pregnancy in multiple sclerosis. Using immunoSEQ multiplex PCR, the repertoire was profiled, and TCRdb retains in-frame clones only, with some absent. The sample consists of about 36,000 clones, 88% of them appearing once. This material consisted of CD4+ T cells from peripheral blood mononuclear cells, taken in the first trimester of pregnancy. The receptors shown here come from a female donor with multiple sclerosis, enrolled in a pregnancy study.

The chain couples TRBV15 to TRBJ1-4, with a weak D call TRBD1 (6 bases). The V gene lost 8 bases and the J gene lost 7 bases, with 14 bases spanning the gap. The CDR3 is 13 residues long. The germline CDR1 and CDR2 sequences are LNHNV and YYDKDF (reference sequence). CDR3 amino acids: CATCRDISEKLFF. CDR3 bases: TGTGCCACCTGCCGGGACATCAGTGAAAAACTGTTTTTT.

The gene calls are TRBV20-1 and TRBJ1-2; no definite D call. Germline CDR1 DFQATT, CDR2 SNEGSKA (reference sequence). The CDR3 consists of 9 residues. V was shortened by 7 bases and J by 6 bases, with 6 bases between the two germline ends. The CDR3 is CSETNGYTF. The CDR3 nucleotides read TGCAGTGAAACTAATGGCTACACCTTC.

The chain couples TRBV4-1 to TRBJ1-1; TRBD1 matches at 7 bases. This CDR3 spans 16 amino acids. V was clipped by 2 bases and J by 1 base; unmatched bases: 7. Looked up from germline, CDR1 is MGHRA and CDR2 is YSYEKL. The CDR3 DNA sequence: TGCGCCAGCAGCCAAAGGGCAGGGGGTTCGAACACTGAAGCTTTCTTT. It translates to CASSQRAGGSNTEAFF.

This clone was seen once. This chain uses TRBV9 with TRBJ2-1; possibly TRBD2 for D (5 bases). This CDR3 is 15 amino acids long. The germline gives CDR1 SGDLS, CDR2 YYNGEE. V was cut by 2 bases and J by 8 bases, with 17 bases left in between. CDR3 nucleotide sequence: TGTGCCAGCAGCGTCGGGGAGCGCTTAGTGTATGAGCAGTTCTTC. Its translation is CASSVGERLVYEQFF.

This chain connects TRBV30 to TRBJ1-3, with TRBD1 matching over 10 bases. This CDR3 is built from 15 residues. Germline trimming cut 8 bases from V and 4 bases from J; bases unmatched to any gene: 11. Germline loops: CDR1 GTSNPN, CDR2 SVGIG (reference sequence). CDR3 amino acids: CAVEPGTGVGNTIYF. CDR3 bases: TGTGCCGTTGAGCCCGGGACAGGGGTCGGAAACACCATATATTTT.

The chain carries TRBV29-1 and TRBJ2-7; 8 bases align to TRBD1. Germline V CDR1 and CDR2: SQVTM, ANQGSEA. The CDR3 has 13 amino acids. V was pared by 6 bases and J by 6 bases, with 10 bases of the junction left unmatched. This chain's CDR3 is CSVRGRAVGEQYF. Written as DNA, the CDR3 is TGCAGCGTCAGGGGGCGAGCGGTCGGCGAGCAGTACTTC.

This clone was seen once. This rearrangement joins TRBV7-9 to TRBJ2-1, with 11 bases fitting TRBD2. V lost 4 bases, J lost 2 bases, and 7 bases stayed unmatched. CDR1 is SEHNR, CDR2 FQNEAQ, per germline (reference sequence). The CDR3 sequence is 17 residues long. CDR3 in amino acids: CASSSRSGGGAYNEQFF. CDR3 in DNA: TGTGCCAGCAGCTCCCGTAGCGGGGGGGGTGCCTACAATGAGCAGTTCTTC. Complete variable domain (other parts from reference TRBV7-9 and TRBJ2-1): DTGVSQNPRHKITKRGQNVTFRCDPISEHNRLYWYRQTLGQGPEFLTYFQNEAQLEKSRLLSDRFSAERPKGSFSTLEIQRTEQGDSAMYLCASSSRSGGGAYNEQFFGPGTRLTVL.